A selection of T cell receptor beta chains follows, all from one sample in a study of cytomegalovirus exposure and HLA in healthy donors. Assay: immunoSEQ multiplex PCR; the TCRdb copy retains only in-frame clones and omits some. The table records some 200,000 clones, more than 65% of them present only once. Specimen: PBMCs. The receptors were sampled from a girl under 18 in good health and CMV-seropositive. Each CDR3 is given with its conserved first and last residue. D genes are given only for firm matches. Size tells how often a clone was seen (once, few, many) or the class of an expanded clone, and some rows leave it out.

j_gene,abundance,v_gene,d_gene,CDR3aa,CDR3nt
TRBJ1-2,NA,TRBV7-2,NA,CASSLSGAWGYTF,TGTGCCAGCAGCTTGTCCGGAGCTTGGGGCTACACCTTC
TRBJ1-6,NA,TRBV5-4,TRBD1,CASSLLPATGRSYNSPLHF,TGTGCCAGCAGCTTACTCCCGGCGACAGGGCGTTCCTATAATTCACCCCTCCACTTT
TRBJ1-2,NA,TRBV7-8,NA,CASSLAGGYGYTF,TGTGCCAGCAGCTTAGCAGGGGGCTATGGCTACACCTTC
TRBJ1-3,NA,TRBV7-6,NA,CASSSPWAPSGNTIYF,TGTGCCAGCAGCTCCCCATGGGCCCCCTCTGGAAACACCATATATTTT
TRBJ1-1,NA,TRBV7-6,NA,CASSLGPGNTEAFF,TGTGCCAGCAGCTTAGGTCCGGGGAACACTGAAGCTTTCTTT
TRBJ2-5,NA,TRBV7-2,TRBD1,CASSWGQGATQYF,TGTGCCAGCAGCTGGGGACAGGGGGCGACCCAGTACTTC
TRBJ2-5,NA,TRBV4-3,NA,CASSLDGGGRETQYF,TGCGCCAGCAGCTTAGATGGGGGGGGGCGAGAGACCCAGTACTTC
TRBJ2-3,few,TRBV7-2,TRBD2,CASSVRTSETDTQYF,TGTGCCAGCAGCGTGCGGACTAGCGAAACAGATACGCAGTATTTT
TRBJ2-7,few,TRBV11-2,NA,CASSLAQGPSYEQYF,TGTGCCAGCAGCTTAGCCCAGGGGCCTTCCTACGAGCAGTACTTC
TRBJ1-1,NA,TRBV13,TRBD1,CASSLRDRPWDTEAFF,TGTGCCAGCAGCTTAAGGGACAGGCCCTGGGACACTGAAGCTTTCTTT
TRBJ2-3,NA,TRBV18,TRBD1,CASSHHGTGGEDTQYF,TGTGCCAGCTCACACCACGGGACAGGGGGGGAAGATACGCAGTATTTT